A selection of T cell receptor beta chains follows, all from one sample in a study of cytomegalovirus exposure and HLA in healthy donors. Assay used: immunoSEQ multiplex PCR; TCRdb lists only in-frame clones, some missing. The table shows 100,000 to 130,000 clones, with around three quarters occurring only once. Sequencing was performed on PBMCs. All receptors come from a young man in good health and CMV-seronegative. Both conserved end residues are part of each CDR3.

J | V | CDR3
TRBJ1-3 | TRBV5-6 | CASSYGQPGRGNTIYF
TRBJ2-7 | TRBV5-1 | CASSDYRNSYEQYF
TRBJ2-2 | TRBV7-7 | CASSSKLSGELFF
TRBJ2-7 | TRBV6-1 | CASTRGTEHYEQYF
TRBJ2-3 | TRBV14 | CASSQLAGGTFGTDTQYF
TRBJ1-4 | TRBV2 | CASLWDTPTNEKLFF
TRBJ2-3 | TRBV7-3 | CASSPGRGWDRTDTQYF
TRBJ2-5 | TRBV27 | CASSSGQLFQETQYF
TRBJ1-1 | TRBV29-1 | CSVGQGNTEAFF
TRBJ2-1 | TRBV5-1 | CASSSGTDSYNEQFF
TRBJ2-5 | TRBV15 | CATSRDLRETQYF
TRBJ2-7 | TRBV14 | CASSLAGASYEQYF
TRBJ2-1 | TRBV27 | CASSFSWDSYNEQFF
TRBJ2-3 | TRBV19 | CASSIPRDRGTDTQYF
TRBJ2-2 | TRBV11-3 | CASSSRQGGTGELFF
TRBJ1-2 | TRBV5-1 | CASSPLSGRGYTF
TRBJ2-3 | TRBV5-4 | CASSLGLAGISTDTQYF
TRBJ2-1 | TRBV30 | CAWLPFLSSYNEQFF
TRBJ1-4 | TRBV5-1 | CASSPGTRSEKLFF
TRBJ1-2 | TRBV27 | CASSTNRRVNYGYTF
TRBJ2-1 | TRBV27 | CASSSQTGFEFF
TRBJ2-7 | TRBV1 | CTSSLRDSSPGSDEQYF
TRBJ2-5 | TRBV2 | CASSDPGLAGTETQYF
TRBJ2-5 | TRBV7-3 | CASSLDREETQYF
TRBJ1-1 | TRBV27 | CASSFDRGLMNTEAFF
NA | TRBV25-1 | CASSVASGAYEQYF
TRBJ2-7 | TRBV5-1 | CASSPDRTSGRGEQYF
NA | TRBV5-1 | CASSLSTGSYEQYF
TRBJ2-5 | TRBV7-7 | CASSPRAGHQETQYF
TRBJ1-1 | TRBV7-6 | CASSTGLEAFF